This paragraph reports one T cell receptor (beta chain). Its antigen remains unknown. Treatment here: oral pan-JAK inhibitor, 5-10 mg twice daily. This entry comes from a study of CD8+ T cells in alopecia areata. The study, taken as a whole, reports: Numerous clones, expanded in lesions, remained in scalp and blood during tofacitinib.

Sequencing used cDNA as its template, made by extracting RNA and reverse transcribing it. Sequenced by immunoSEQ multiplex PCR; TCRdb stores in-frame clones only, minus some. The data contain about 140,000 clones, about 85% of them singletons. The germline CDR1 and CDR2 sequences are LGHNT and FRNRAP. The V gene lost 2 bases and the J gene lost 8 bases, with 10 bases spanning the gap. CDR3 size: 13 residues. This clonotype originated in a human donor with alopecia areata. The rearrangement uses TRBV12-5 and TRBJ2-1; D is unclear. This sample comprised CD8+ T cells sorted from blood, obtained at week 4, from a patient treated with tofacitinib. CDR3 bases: TGTGCTAGTGGTTTGAGTGAAGGTGATGAGCAGTTCTTC. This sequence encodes CASGLSEGDEQFF.